The T cell receptor beta chain under discussion was sequenced for a study of blood T cell repertoires in COVID-19. TCRdb keeps only in-frame clones here, not all; method: immunoSEQ multiplex PCR. The top ten clones hold 0.75% to 0.85% of a sample with around 460,000 clones, roughly 90% of them seen once. V was cut by 0 bases and J by 9 bases, with 7 bases left in between. CDR1 and CDR2 from the germline V gene are SGDLS and YYNGEE. This CDR3 is built from 12 residues. The sample comprised peripheral blood. The clonotype was recovered from a man aged 18 to 35 with COVID-19, enrolled during active disease. The rearrangement joins TRBV9 to TRBJ1-5, with D perhaps matching TRBD1 (6 bases). In nucleotides, the CDR3 is TGTGCCAGCAGCGTAGAAGGGGGGCCCCAGCATTTT. The encoded protein is CASSVEGGPQHF.